Detailed here is one TCR beta chain. No antigen is known for it. The sample belongs to a study of CD8 T cells in ankylosing spondylitis. Study findings and constraints: The authors reported significant enrichment of disease-linked clones in matched ankylosing spondylitis synovial fluid. Made up of fewer than ten highly homologous variants, a TCR beta motif appeared characteristic of ankylosing spondylitis blood.

A single record per CDR3 protein comes from TCRdb applying MiXCR to the 5' RACE reads. The sample yields hundreds of thousands of distinct CDR3 sequences, more than 15% seen once. Unmatched junction bases numbered 4, after V lost 6 bases and J lost 6 bases. The germline V gene encodes CDR1 MNHEY and CDR2 SVGEGT. The CDR3 has 13 residues. Sequencing used blood, either unsorted or a sorted T cell fraction (not recorded which). The V gene is TRBV6-2 or TRBV6-3, the J gene TRBJ1-5; TRBD1 matches at 8 bases. This receptor was identified in a male donor with ankylosing spondylitis. The CDR3 loop is CASRNRGGQPQHF. The DNA of the CDR3 is TGTGCCAGCAGGAACAGGGGGGGTCAGCCCCAGCATTTT.